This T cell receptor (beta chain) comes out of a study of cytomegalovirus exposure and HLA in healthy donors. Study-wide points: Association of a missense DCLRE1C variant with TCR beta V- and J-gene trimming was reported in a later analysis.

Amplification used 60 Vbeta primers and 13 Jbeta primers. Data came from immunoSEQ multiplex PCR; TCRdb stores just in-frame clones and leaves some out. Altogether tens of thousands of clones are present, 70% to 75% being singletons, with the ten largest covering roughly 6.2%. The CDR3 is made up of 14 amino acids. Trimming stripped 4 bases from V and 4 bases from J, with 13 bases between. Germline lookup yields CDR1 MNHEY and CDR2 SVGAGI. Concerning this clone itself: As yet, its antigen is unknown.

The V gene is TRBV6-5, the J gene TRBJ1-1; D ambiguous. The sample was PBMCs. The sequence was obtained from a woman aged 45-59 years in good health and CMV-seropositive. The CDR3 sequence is CASSWAPRTTEAFF. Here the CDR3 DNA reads TGTGCCAGCAGTTGGGCCCCCCGAACCACTGAAGCTTTCTTT.